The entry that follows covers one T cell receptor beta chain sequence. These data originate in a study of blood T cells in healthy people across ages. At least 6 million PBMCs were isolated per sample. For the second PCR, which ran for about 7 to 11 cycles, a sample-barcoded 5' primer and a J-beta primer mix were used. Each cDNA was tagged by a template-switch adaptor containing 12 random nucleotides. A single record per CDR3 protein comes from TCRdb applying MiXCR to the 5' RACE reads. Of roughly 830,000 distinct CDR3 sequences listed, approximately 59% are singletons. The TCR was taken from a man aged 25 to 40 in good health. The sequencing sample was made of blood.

CDR3 coding DNA: TGTGCCAGCAGCGGGGACAGGAAAGTTTCGGAGACCCAGTACTTC. Translating gives CASSGDRKVSETQYF. The V gene is TRBV28, the J gene TRBJ2-5; 8 positions agree with TRBD1. The CDR3 covers 15 residues. Unmatched junction bases numbered 11, after V lost 6 bases and J lost 5 bases. The germline V gene encodes CDR1 MDHEN and CDR2 SYDVKM.